Listed here are 2 T cell receptor beta chains from one sample, sequenced in a study of T cell changes during pregnancy in multiple sclerosis. The table came from immunoSEQ multiplex PCR; TCRdb's copy has only in-frame clones and leaves some out. The sample records over 80,000 clones, just under 95% being singletons. Here the sequenced sample was peripheral blood, taken in the third trimester of pregnancy. The receptors stem from a female donor in good health, enrolled as a control in a pregnancy study.

As to this clone: The sample contains more than one DNA sequence encoding this CDR3. This chain joins TRBV28 and TRBJ2-7; TRBD2 matches at 7 bases. The CDR3 length is 14 residues. CDR1 MDHEN and CDR2 SYDVKM come from the germline V gene. Losses at the gene ends were 5 bases for V and 0 bases for J; bases not matched to a gene: 4. CDR3 bases: TGTGCCAGCAGTCTTAGCGGGTCCTCCTACGAGCAGTACTTC. Residues: CASSLSGSSYEQYF.

V and J are TRBV6-5 and TRBJ2-1; 11 bases fit TRBD2. CDR3 length: 16 residues. In germline, CDR1 is MNHEY, CDR2 SVGAGI. J lost 8 bases, V lost 5 bases, and 11 bases had no gene match. CDR3 loop: CASSNFRTSGFDEQFF. CDR3 in DNA: TGTGCCAGCAGTAACTTTCGGACTAGCGGGTTCGATGAGCAGTTCTTC.